This passage covers 20 T cell receptor beta chains from one sample sequenced in a study of shared clonotypes between healthy human individuals. The table came from immunoSEQ multiplex PCR; TCRdb's copy has only in-frame clones and leaves some out. The data show over a million clones, roughly 97% seen once. The specimen was naive CD4+ T cells sorted from blood. Sample subset: CD45RA+ positively selected. The receptors come from a man aged 25 to 40 in good health.

The chain uses TRBV30 and TRBJ1-1; D possibly corresponds to TRBD1 (5 bases). Trimming shortened V by 5 bases and J by 6 bases, and 16 bases separated the two germline ends. Germline V gene lookup returns CDR1 GTSNPN and CDR2 SVGIG (reference sequence). The CDR3 length is 13 residues. CDR3 nucleotide sequence: TGTGCCTGGGGGGGGGATCTCCTCCCTGAAGCTTTCTTT. Its protein is CAWGGDLLPEAFF. The full variable domain, with the rest looked up from reference TRBV30 and TRBJ1-1, is SQTIHQWPATLVQPVGSPLSLECTVEGTSNPNLYWYRQAAGRGLQLLFYSVGIGQISSEVPQNLSASRPQDRQFILSSKKLLLSDSGFYLCAWGGDLLPEAFFGQGTRLTVV.

In regard to this clone: The sample has other DNA sequences that encode this CDR3 too. The chain couples TRBV11-3 to TRBJ1-1, with D uncertain. V was clipped by 0 bases and J by 6 bases, with 8 bases between them. The CDR3 has 13 residues. The germline gives CDR1 SGHNT, CDR2 YENEEA. CDR3 sequence: CASSLDRGAEAFF. The CDR3 DNA reads TGTGCCAGCAGCTTAGATCGCGGGGCTGAAGCTTTCTTT.

The chain is built from TRBV6-1 and TRBJ2-2; tentative D call: TRBD1 (6 bases). The CDR3 has 15 amino acids. V lost 5 bases and J lost 6, with 16 bases in between. Germline CDR1 and CDR2: MNHNS and SASEGT. Written as DNA, the CDR3 is TGTGCCAGCAGTATTACAGGGCGATTTTCCGGGGAGCTGTTTTTT. Amino acid sequence: CASSITGRFSGELFF.

V gene TRBV28 combines with J gene TRBJ2-1, with 9 bases fitting TRBD2. The CDR3 is made up of 17 amino acids. The junction had 10 bases not matched to a gene; V was cut back by 3 bases and J by 4 bases. Germline CDR1 is MDHEN and CDR2 is SYDVKM. The DNA for the CDR3 is TGTGCCAGCAGTTTGGTTGCTGGAGCGGGAGGTTACAATGAGCAGTTCTTC. Translated: CASSLVAGAGGYNEQFF.

The chain employs TRBV15 and TRBJ2-1, with 7 nucleotides matching TRBD2. Trimming at V came to 3 bases and at J to 10 bases, leaving 12 bases not matched to a gene. This CDR3 is built from 15 residues. CDR1 is LNHNV and CDR2 is YYDKDF in the germline V gene (reference sequence). CDR3 bases: TGTGCCACCAGCAGGGGGGAGGGGACCCGAGGAGAGCAGTTCTTC. Translating it yields CATSRGEGTRGEQFF.

The CDR3 DNA is TGTGCCAGCAGCTCCGGGCGGGGGACTAGCAGTTCTCTGGGAGAGCAGTACTTC. This gives the protein CASSSGRGTSSSLGEQYF. The rearrangement links TRBV11-3 to TRBJ2-7, with TRBD2 matching over 9 bases. Germline V gives CDR1 SGHNT, CDR2 YENEEA. This CDR3 has 18 residues. The J segment lost 7 bases and the V segment lost 4 bases, leaving 20 bases of the junction unmatched. The full variable domain, in which reference TRBV11-3 and TRBJ2-7 provide the parts outside the CDR3, is EAGVVQSPRYKIIEKKQPVAFWCNPISGHNTLYWYLQNLGQGPELLIRYENEEAVDDSQLPKDRFSAERLKGVDSTLKIQPAELGDSAVYLCASSSGRGTSSSLGEQYFGPGTRLTVT.

V is TRBV9 and J is TRBJ2-1; D may correspond to TRBD1 or TRBD2 (5 bases each). V was trimmed by 4 bases and J by 10 bases, leaving 21 bases between them. This CDR3 region has 15 residues. Germline CDR1 SGDLS, CDR2 YYNGEE. The CDR3 is CASSPGTARSGEQFF. CDR3 sequence (DNA): TGTGCCAGCAGCCCCGGGACCGCCCGGAGCGGCGAGCAGTTCTTC.

The V call is TRBV28, the J call TRBJ2-1; TRBD1 is a possible D gene (5 bases). Germline V lookup: CDR1 MDHEN, CDR2 SYDVKM. The CDR3 is 12 amino acids. V gave up 3 bases and J gave up 12 bases, with 12 bases separating them. CDR3 region: CASSFPTGVQFF. CDR3 nucleotide sequence: TGTGCCAGCAGTTTTCCTACAGGAGTGCAGTTCTTC.

The V and J genes are TRBV18 and TRBJ1-2, with D unclear. The CDR3 is 13 amino acids. CDR1 KGHSH and CDR2 LQKENI come from the germline V gene. Trimming left V 3 bases short and J 8 bases short, with 13 bases between. CDR3 in DNA: TGTGCCAGCTCACCTACGGCGTCGGAGGGCTACACCTTC. It specifies CASSPTASEGYTF.

The chain recombines TRBV7-3 with TRBJ2-2, with D possibly being TRBD1 or TRBD2 (5 bases each). Per the germline V gene, CDR1 is SGHTA and CDR2 is FQGTGA. The germline V and J ends were trimmed by 3 bases and 1 base, with 12 bases remaining between them. The CDR3 loop spans 16 amino acids. CDR3 region: CASSFLRGRNTGELFF. The CDR3, as DNA: TGTGCCAGCAGCTTCCTCCGGGGCCGGAACACCGGGGAGCTGTTTTTT.

V is TRBV9 and J is TRBJ2-2; 11 bases fit TRBD1. This CDR3 is 16 amino acids long. Trimming removed 3 bases from V and 4 bases from J; junction bases left unmatched: 5. CDR1 is SGDLS, CDR2 YYNGEE, per germline. The CDR3 DNA sequence: TGTGCCAGCAGCGCCTGGACAGGGGGCGGCACCGGGGAGCTGTTTTTT. Protein: CASSAWTGGGTGELFF.

V is TRBV5-1 and J is TRBJ2-7, with 7 positions matching TRBD2. With V trimmed by 1 base and J by 7 bases, 2 bases remained unmatched. The CDR3 covers 12 residues. Germline V gene data show CDR1 as SGHRS and CDR2 as YFSETQ. In DNA form, the CDR3 reads TGCGCCAGCAGCTTGCCCGGGGGGGAGCAGTACTTC. Encoded protein: CASSLPGGEQYF.

The CDR3 coding sequence is TGCGCCAGCAGCCAAGGGGGAGGGGGTTATGGCTACACCTTC. It yields the protein CASSQGGGGYGYTF. The chain carries TRBV4-3 and TRBJ1-2, with TRBD1 as a possible D gene (6 bases). In germline, CDR1 is LGHNA, CDR2 YSLEER. The CDR3 sequence is 14 residues long. Between the trimmed V and J ends, which lost 1 base and 5 bases, there was a span of 11 bases.

This clone showed up just once. The chain employs TRBV29-1 and TRBJ2-7; TRBD1 agrees at 7 bases. The V gene's germline CDR1 is SQVTM and CDR2 ANQGSEA. V was pared by 4 bases and J by 6 bases, with 9 bases of the junction left unmatched. The length of the CDR3 is 13 residues. CDR3 sequence (DNA): TGCAGCGTTGCACACAGAAACAGGGGCGAGCAGTACTTC. Translated, it gives CSVAHRNRGEQYF.

The rearrangement uses TRBV10-1 and TRBJ2-7, with a tentative D call TRBD1 (5 bases). Germline V gene data show CDR1 as WNHNN and CDR2 as SYGVQD (reference sequence). Between the trimmed V and J ends, which lost 0 bases and 1 base, there was a span of 10 bases. The CDR3 runs 15 residues. The CDR3 coding sequence is TGCGCCAGCAGTGAGTCCTTTCAGGGATCCTACGAGCAGTACTTC. Its translation: CASSESFQGSYEQYF.

The J gene is TRBJ1-1, the V gene TRBV7-9; D perhaps matches TRBD1 (5 bases). CDR1 and CDR2 from the germline V gene are SEHNR and FQNEAQ (reference sequence). CDR3 length: 15 amino acids. Trimming stripped 5 bases from V and 1 base from J, with 14 bases between. For the CDR3, the DNA is TGTGCCAGCAGCCAACCCCCCACAGGGAACACTGAAGCTTTCTTT. As protein: CASSQPPTGNTEAFF.

This chain uses TRBV10-1 with TRBJ2-7, with D perhaps assigned TRBD1 or TRBD2 (5 bases each). Trimming stripped 4 bases from V and 7 bases from J, with 14 bases between. The CDR3 has 13 residues. Per the germline V gene, CDR1 is WNHNN and CDR2 is SYGVQD (reference sequence). The chain's CDR3 is CASSAWPGQEQYF. The DNA for the CDR3 is TGCGCCAGCAGTGCATGGCCGGGGCAGGAGCAGTACTTC.

This chain links TRBV9 with TRBJ2-1; 7 bases match TRBD1. This CDR3 has 15 residues. J lost 8 bases, V lost 0 bases, and 8 bases had no gene match. The germline gives CDR1 SGDLS, CDR2 YYNGEE. CDR3 in amino acids: CASSVDAQGTDEQFF. DNA of the CDR3: TGTGCCAGCAGCGTAGATGCACAGGGGACGGATGAGCAGTTCTTC.

V usage is TRBV6-1 and J usage is TRBJ2-1, with TRBD2 identical over 7 bases. Unmatched junction bases numbered 7, after V lost 6 bases and J lost 2 bases. The CDR3 has 15 residues. Germline V gene lookup returns CDR1 MNHNS and CDR2 SASEGT. The CDR3 bases are TGTGCCAGCAGGGAAACGGGAGGCCCCTACAATGAGCAGTTCTTC. Translated: CASRETGGPYNEQFF.

The chain recombines TRBV5-1 with TRBJ2-1; TRBD2 agrees at 14 bases. From germline, CDR1 is SGHRS and CDR2 YFSETQ. V lost 4 bases to trimming and J lost 7 bases; unmatched junction nucleotides: 16. This CDR3 is 19 amino acids long. The CDR3 sequence: CASSAGLAGVPRRGNEQFF. The CDR3 DNA is TGCGCCAGCAGCGCGGGACTAGCGGGAGTGCCGAGGAGGGGGAATGAGCAGTTCTTC.